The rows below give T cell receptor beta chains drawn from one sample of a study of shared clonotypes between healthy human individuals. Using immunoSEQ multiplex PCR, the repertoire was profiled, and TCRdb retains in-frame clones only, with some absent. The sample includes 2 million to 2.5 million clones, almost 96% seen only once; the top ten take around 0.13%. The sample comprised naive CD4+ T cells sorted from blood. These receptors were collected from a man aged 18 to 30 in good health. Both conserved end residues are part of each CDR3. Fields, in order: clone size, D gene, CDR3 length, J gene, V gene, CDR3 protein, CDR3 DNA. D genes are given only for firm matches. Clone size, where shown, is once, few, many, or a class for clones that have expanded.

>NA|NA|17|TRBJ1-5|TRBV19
CASSMGTGAGVNQPQHF
TGTGCCAGTAGTATGGGTACAGGTGCAGGGGTCAATCAGCCCCAGCATTTT
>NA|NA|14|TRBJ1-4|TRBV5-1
CASRPESTSEKLFF
TGCGCCAGCCGACCAGAGTCAACTTCTGAAAAACTGTTTTTT
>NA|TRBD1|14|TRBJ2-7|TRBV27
CASSFSTGGLEQYF
TGTGCCAGCAGTTTTAGTACAGGGGGCCTCGAGCAGTACTTC
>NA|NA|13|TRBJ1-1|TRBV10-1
CASNDRQGTEAFF
TGCGCCAGCAATGATCGGCAGGGCACTGAAGCTTTCTTT
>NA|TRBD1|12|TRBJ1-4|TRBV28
CAHQQGAEKLFF
TGTGCCCACCAACAGGGGGCTGAAAAACTGTTTTTT
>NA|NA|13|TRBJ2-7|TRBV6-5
CASSPPVVYEQYF
TGTGCCAGCAGCCCCCCTGTAGTCTACGAGCAGTACTTC
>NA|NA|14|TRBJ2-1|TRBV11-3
CASSSDPPYNEQFF
TGTGCCAGCAGCTCCGACCCTCCCTACAATGAGCAGTTCTTC
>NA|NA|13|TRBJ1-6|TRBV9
CASSQLNNSPLHF
TGTGCCAGCAGCCAGCTCAATAATTCACCCCTCCACTTT
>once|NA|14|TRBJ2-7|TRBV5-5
CASIKLPGYDEQYF
TGTGCCAGCATCAAATTGCCCGGGTACGACGAGCAGTACTTC
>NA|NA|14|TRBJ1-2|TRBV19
CASSIGVRFYGYTF
TGTGCCAGTAGTATCGGCGTCAGGTTTTATGGCTACACCTTC
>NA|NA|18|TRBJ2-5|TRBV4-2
CASSQGGLARYYQETQYF
TGTGCCAGCAGCCAAGGGGGGCTAGCGCGCTACTACCAAGAGACCCAGTACTTC
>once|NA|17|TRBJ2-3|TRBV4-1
CASSQERGVKSTDTQYF
TGCGCCAGCAGCCAGGAAAGGGGGGTGAAGAGCACAGATACGCAGTATTTT
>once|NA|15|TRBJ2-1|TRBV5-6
CASSLAGSSYNEQFF
TGTGCCAGCAGCTTAGCGGGCTCCTCCTACAATGAGCAGTTCTTC
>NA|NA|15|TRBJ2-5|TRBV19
CASSIDRGAQETQYF
TGTGCCAGTAGTATAGACAGGGGCGCCCAAGAGACCCAGTACTTC
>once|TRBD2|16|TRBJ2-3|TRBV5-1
CASRPGRGDDTDTQYF
TGCGCCAGCAGGCCCGGGAGGGGAGACGATACAGATACGCAGTATTTT
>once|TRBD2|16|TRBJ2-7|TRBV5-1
CASSSDGRGATLEQYF
TGCGCCAGCAGCTCCGACGGGCGGGGGGCCACTCTCGAGCAGTACTTC
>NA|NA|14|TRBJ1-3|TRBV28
CASSFVTAGNTIYF
TGTGCCAGCAGTTTTGTGACAGCCGGAAACACCATATATTTT